The 5 T cell receptor beta chains presented below share a single source sample, sequenced in a study of T-cell memory formation after mild COVID-19. In TCRdb, the 5' RACE reads were re-called with MiXCR into one record per CDR3 protein. The data show 400,000 or so distinct CDR3 sequences, around 20% seen once. Source material: PBMCs or a T cell subset sorted from them (not recorded which). The receptors derive from an adult woman who had mild COVID-19 (a few samples of this study predate the infection). Cell type and time point are not known.

J is TRBJ1-1 and V is TRBV5-5, with a tentative D call TRBD1 (5 bases). This CDR3 has 13 residues. Trimming removed 2 bases from V and 3 bases from J, with 8 bases in between. From germline, CDR1 is SGHKS and CDR2 YYEKEE (reference sequence). DNA of the CDR3: TGTGCCAGCAGCTTTGACAGCCACACTGAAGCTTTCTTT. Translating gives CASSFDSHTEAFF.

This clonotype was counted a few times. V usage is TRBV30 and J usage is TRBJ2-7, with D unclear. The CDR3 covers 12 residues. V gave up 2 bases and J gave up 6 bases, with 11 bases separating them. From germline, CDR1 is GTSNPN and CDR2 SVGIG (reference sequence). The CDR3 is CAWSLGYREQYF. The CDR3 DNA follows: TGTGCCTGGAGTTTAGGGTACCGCGAGCAGTACTTC. The full variable domain, completed using reference TRBV30 and TRBJ2-7, is SQTIHQWPATLVQPVGSPLSLECTVEGTSNPNLYWYRQAAGRGLQLLFYSVGIGQISSEVPQNLSASRPQDRQFILSSKKLLLSDSGFYLCAWSLGYREQYFGPGTRLTVT.

This clonotype was seen more than once but under ten times. J is TRBJ2-2 and V is TRBV24-1; no reliable D call. The CDR3 length is 15 residues. Germline CDR1 KGHDR, CDR2 SFDVKD. Trimming pared 0 bases from V and 7 bases from J, leaving 11 bases between. CDR3 in DNA: TGTGCCACCAGTGATTTGTCACGTGCGAACGGGGAGCTGTTTTTT. Translating gives CATSDLSRANGELFF.

The rearrangement links TRBV19 to TRBJ2-7, with D perhaps matching TRBD1 (5 bases). The V gene lost 5 bases and the J gene lost 4 bases, with 12 bases spanning the gap. CDR1 LNHDA and CDR2 SQIVND come from the germline V gene (reference sequence). The CDR3 has 13 residues. The CDR3 nucleotides are TGTGCCAGTAGTTTCGGACAAATGTACGAGCAGTACTTC. It translates to CASSFGQMYEQYF.

The chain joins TRBV5-6 to TRBJ1-2; D is unresolved. In germline, CDR1 is SGHDT, CDR2 YYEEEE. This CDR3 is 15 amino acids long. Trimming took off 1 base at V and 2 bases at J, with 12 bases between the two ends. The CDR3 DNA sequence: TGTGCCAGCAGCTTGAAGGGCGCGGGGAACTATGGCTACACCTTC. It yields the protein CASSLKGAGNYGYTF. The complete variable domain, with remaining parts taken from reference TRBV5-6 and TRBJ1-2, reads DAGVTQSPTHLIKTRGQQVTLRCSPKSGHDTVSWYQQALGQGPQFIFQYYEEEERQRGNFPDRFSGHQFPNYSSELNVNALLLGDSALYLCASSLKGAGNYGYTFGSGTRLTVV.